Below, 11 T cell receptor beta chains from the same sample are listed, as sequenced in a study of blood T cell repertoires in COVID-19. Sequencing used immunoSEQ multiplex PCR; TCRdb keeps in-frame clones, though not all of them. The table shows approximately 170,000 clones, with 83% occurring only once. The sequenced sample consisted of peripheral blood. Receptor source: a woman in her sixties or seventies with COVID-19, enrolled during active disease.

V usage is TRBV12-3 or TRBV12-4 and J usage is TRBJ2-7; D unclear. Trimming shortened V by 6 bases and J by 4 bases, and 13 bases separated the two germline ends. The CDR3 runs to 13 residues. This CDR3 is CASSARSLYEQYF. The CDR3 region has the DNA TGTGCCAGCAGCGCCCGGAGTTTGTACGAGCAGTACTTC.

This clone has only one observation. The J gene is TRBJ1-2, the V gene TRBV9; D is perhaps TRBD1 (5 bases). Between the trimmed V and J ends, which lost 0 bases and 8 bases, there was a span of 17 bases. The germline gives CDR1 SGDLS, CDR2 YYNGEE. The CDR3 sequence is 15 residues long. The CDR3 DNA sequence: TGTGCCAGCAGCGTAGGCGGACCGTTGTCAGGGGGCTACACCTTC. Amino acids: CASSVGGPLSGGYTF.

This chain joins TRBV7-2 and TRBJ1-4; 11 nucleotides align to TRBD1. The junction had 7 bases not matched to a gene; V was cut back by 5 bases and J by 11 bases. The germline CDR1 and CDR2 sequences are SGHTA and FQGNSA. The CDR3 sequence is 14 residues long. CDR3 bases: TGTGCCAGCAGCCCGGACAGGGGGCCCAGGAAACTGTTTTTT. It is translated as CASSPDRGPRKLFF.

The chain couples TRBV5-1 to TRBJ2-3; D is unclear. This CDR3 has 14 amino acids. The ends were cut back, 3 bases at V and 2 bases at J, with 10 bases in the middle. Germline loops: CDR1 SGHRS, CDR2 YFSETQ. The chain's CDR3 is CASSSQEYTDTQYF. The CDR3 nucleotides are TGCGCCAGCAGCTCGCAGGAATACACAGATACGCAGTATTTT.

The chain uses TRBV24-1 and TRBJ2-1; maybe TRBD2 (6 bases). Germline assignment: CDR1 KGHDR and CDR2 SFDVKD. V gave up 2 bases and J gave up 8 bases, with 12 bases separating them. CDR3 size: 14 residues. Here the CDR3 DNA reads TGTGCCACCAGTGATTCGGGGGAAGGCGATGAGCAGTTCTTC. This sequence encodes CATSDSGEGDEQFF.

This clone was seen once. CDR3 coding DNA: TGTGCCAGCTCACCACGGACAGGGATGGACACTGAAGCTTTCTTT. It translates to CASSPRTGMDTEAFF. The chain has TRBV18 and TRBJ1-1; 8 bases agree with TRBD1. The CDR3 sequence is 15 residues long. The germline V gene has CDR1 KGHSH and CDR2 LQKENI. V dropped 1 base and J dropped 3; count of bases not matched to a gene: 4.

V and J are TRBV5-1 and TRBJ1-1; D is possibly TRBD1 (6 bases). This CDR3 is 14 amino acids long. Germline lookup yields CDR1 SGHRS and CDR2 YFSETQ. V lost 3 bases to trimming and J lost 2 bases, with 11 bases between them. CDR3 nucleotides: TGCGCCAGCAGCTCGACGACAGGCAACACTGAAGCTTTCTTT. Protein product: CASSSTTGNTEAFF.

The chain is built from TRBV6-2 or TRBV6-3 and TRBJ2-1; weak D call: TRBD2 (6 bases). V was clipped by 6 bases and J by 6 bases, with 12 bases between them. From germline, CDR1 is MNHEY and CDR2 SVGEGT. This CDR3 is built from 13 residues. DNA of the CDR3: TGTGCCAGCAGCCCCTGGCGGGGCAATGAGCAGTTCTTC. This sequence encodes CASSPWRGNEQFF.

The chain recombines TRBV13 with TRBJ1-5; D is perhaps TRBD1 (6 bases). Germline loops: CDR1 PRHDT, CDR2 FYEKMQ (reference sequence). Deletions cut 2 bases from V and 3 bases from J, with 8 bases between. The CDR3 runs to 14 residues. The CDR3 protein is CASSLRGINQPQHF. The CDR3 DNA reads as TGTGCCAGCAGCTTAAGGGGGATCAATCAGCCCCAGCATTTT.

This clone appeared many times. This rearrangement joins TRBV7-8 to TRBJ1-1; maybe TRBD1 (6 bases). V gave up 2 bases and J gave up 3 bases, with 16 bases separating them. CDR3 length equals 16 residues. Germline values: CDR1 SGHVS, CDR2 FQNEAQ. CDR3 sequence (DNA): TGTGCCAGCAGCTTAAGTGGGGGCTTGGTCTACACTGAAGCTTTCTTT. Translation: CASSLSGGLVYTEAFF.

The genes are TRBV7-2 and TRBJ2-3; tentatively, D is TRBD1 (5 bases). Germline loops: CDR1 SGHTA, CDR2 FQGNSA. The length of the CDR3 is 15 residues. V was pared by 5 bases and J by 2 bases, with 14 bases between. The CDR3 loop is CASSITDSFTDTQYF. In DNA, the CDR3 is TGTGCCAGCAGCATCACTGACAGCTTCACAGATACGCAGTATTTT.